These T cell receptor beta chains were read from a single sample in a study of T cells in localized non-small cell lung cancer. Profiled with immunoSEQ multiplex PCR; TCRdb holds only in-frame clones, not every one. The sample shows nearly 25,000 clones, approximately 92% of them seen only once. The sample consisted of peripheral blood, taken before any cancer treatment. These receptors came from a man aged 35 to 69 with stage III squamous cell lung carcinoma. Both conserved end residues are part of each CDR3. Each record gives: D gene, J gene, clone size, V gene, CDR3 DNA, CDR3 protein. D genes are given only for firm matches. Rows may omit the clone size; those that give it use once, few, many or a size class.

d_call: -; j_call: TRBJ2-7; clone_size: -; v_call: TRBV4-2; cdr3_nt: TGTGCCAGCAGCCAATCCCCTCTAGATGCCTACGAGCAGTACTTC; cdr3_aa: CASSQSPLDAYEQYF
d_call: TRBD2; j_call: TRBJ2-3; clone_size: -; v_call: TRBV28; cdr3_nt: TGTGCCAGCAGTCTGACTAGCGGGGGGGCCTCCGCAGATACGCAGTATTTT; cdr3_aa: CASSLTSGGASADTQYF
d_call: TRBD1; j_call: TRBJ2-7; clone_size: -; v_call: TRBV6-1; cdr3_nt: TGTGCCAGCACCAGGGACAGTACCTACGAGCAGTACTTC; cdr3_aa: CASTRDSTYEQYF
d_call: TRBD2; j_call: TRBJ2-1; clone_size: -; v_call: TRBV5-1; cdr3_nt: TGCGCCAGCAGCCTCGGCCCGGGACTAGCCAATGAGCAGTTCTTC; cdr3_aa: CASSLGPGLANEQFF
d_call: TRBD2; j_call: TRBJ2-5; clone_size: -; v_call: TRBV10-3; cdr3_nt: TGTGCCATCGCCGGGACTAGCAGGGAGACCCAGTACTTC; cdr3_aa: CAIAGTSRETQYF
d_call: TRBD2; j_call: TRBJ2-1; clone_size: -; v_call: TRBV5-4; cdr3_nt: TGTGCCAGCTCGAGCGGGGGCTACAATGAGCAGTTCTTC; cdr3_aa: CASSSGGYNEQFF
d_call: -; j_call: TRBJ2-1; clone_size: -; v_call: TRBV7-9; cdr3_nt: TGTGCCAGCAGCTTAGCGGGGAGAGGGGCTGAGCAGTTCTTC; cdr3_aa: CASSLAGRGAEQFF
d_call: TRBD1; j_call: TRBJ2-7; clone_size: -; v_call: TRBV7-2; cdr3_nt: TGTGCCAGCAGCTTAGGGACAGGGGAGTACGAGCAGTACTTC; cdr3_aa: CASSLGTGEYEQYF
d_call: -; j_call: TRBJ1-5; clone_size: -; v_call: TRBV7-9; cdr3_nt: TGTGCCGTCGAAAACCAGGGTCAGCCCCAGCATTTT; cdr3_aa: CAVENQGQPQHF
d_call: TRBD2; j_call: TRBJ2-3; clone_size: once; v_call: TRBV9; cdr3_nt: TGTGCCAGCACCCTGACTAGCGGTTTCACAGATACGCAGTATTTT; cdr3_aa: CASTLTSGFTDTQYF
d_call: TRBD1; j_call: TRBJ1-1; clone_size: -; v_call: TRBV4-1; cdr3_nt: TGCGCCAGCAGCCGGGACAGTTCGAACACTGAAGCTTTCTTT; cdr3_aa: CASSRDSSNTEAFF
d_call: TRBD1; j_call: TRBJ1-5; clone_size: -; v_call: TRBV11-2; cdr3_nt: TGTGCCAGCAGCCCCTTGAGGGGGCAGGATCAGCCCCAGCATTTT; cdr3_aa: CASSPLRGQDQPQHF
d_call: TRBD2; j_call: TRBJ2-1; clone_size: -; v_call: TRBV27; cdr3_nt: TGTGCCAGCAGTCCTCCGGGACTAGCGGGAGGGGGTGAGCAGTTCTTC; cdr3_aa: CASSPPGLAGGGEQFF
d_call: -; j_call: TRBJ2-1; clone_size: -; v_call: TRBV21-1; cdr3_nt: TGTGCCAGCAGCAATGGGCAGGGGCAGTTCTTC; cdr3_aa: CASSNGQGQFF
d_call: -; j_call: TRBJ2-5; clone_size: -; v_call: TRBV5-1; cdr3_nt: TGCGCCAGCAGATTCGACAGTGTAAAAGAGACCCAGTACTTC; cdr3_aa: CASRFDSVKETQYF
d_call: TRBD1; j_call: TRBJ1-1; clone_size: -; v_call: TRBV18; cdr3_nt: TGTGCCAGCTCACCGGGACAGACCAACACTGAAGCTTTCTTT; cdr3_aa: CASSPGQTNTEAFF
d_call: TRBD2; j_call: TRBJ2-3; clone_size: -; v_call: TRBV2; cdr3_nt: TGTGCCAGCAGTGGAGCGGGAGGGGTCACAGATACGCAGTATTTT; cdr3_aa: CASSGAGGVTDTQYF
d_call: TRBD2; j_call: TRBJ2-3; clone_size: -; v_call: TRBV10-3; cdr3_nt: TGTGCCATCAGTGAGTCTGCTAGCGGGGGTACGCAGTATTTT; cdr3_aa: CAISESASGGTQYF
d_call: -; j_call: TRBJ1-2; clone_size: -; v_call: TRBV6-1; cdr3_nt: TGTGCCAGCAGGAATCGACAGCTAGCTAACTATGGCTACACCTTC; cdr3_aa: CASRNRQLANYGYTF
d_call: -; j_call: TRBJ2-5; clone_size: once; v_call: TRBV7-7; cdr3_nt: TGTGCCAGCAGCTTAGTTCGAGCAGAGACCCAGTACTTC; cdr3_aa: CASSLVRAETQYF
d_call: -; j_call: TRBJ2-2; clone_size: -; v_call: TRBV9; cdr3_nt: TGTGCCAGCAGCGTAAATCCTGAAAACACCGGGGAGCTGTTTTTT; cdr3_aa: CASSVNPENTGELFF
d_call: TRBD1; j_call: TRBJ2-7; clone_size: -; v_call: TRBV7-2; cdr3_nt: TGTGCCAGCAGCAAAGAGACAGGGACCTACGAGCAGTACTTC; cdr3_aa: CASSKETGTYEQYF
d_call: -; j_call: TRBJ2-3; clone_size: once; v_call: TRBV6-1; cdr3_nt: TGTGCCAGCAGTGCGGGGGCCCTAAAAGTCCCAGATACGCAGTATTTT; cdr3_aa: CASSAGALKVPDTQYF
d_call: TRBD2; j_call: TRBJ2-1; clone_size: -; v_call: TRBV4-3; cdr3_nt: TGCGCCAGCAGCCAAGATTTTGGACTAGCGGGAGTTGTGTTCTTC; cdr3_aa: CASSQDFGLAGVVFF
d_call: TRBD1; j_call: TRBJ2-2; clone_size: -; v_call: TRBV2; cdr3_nt: TGTGCCAGCAGTGAAGGACAGGGGAGGCCCGGGGAGCTGTTTTTT; cdr3_aa: CASSEGQGRPGELFF
d_call: TRBD1; j_call: TRBJ1-1; clone_size: -; v_call: TRBV18; cdr3_nt: TGTGCCAGCTCACTGGACAGGTTCAACACTGAAGCTTTCTTT; cdr3_aa: CASSLDRFNTEAFF
d_call: -; j_call: TRBJ2-5; clone_size: -; v_call: TRBV29-1; cdr3_nt: TGCAGCGTTGCGGGGGGCCTAGGGGAGACCCAGTACTTC; cdr3_aa: CSVAGGLGETQYF